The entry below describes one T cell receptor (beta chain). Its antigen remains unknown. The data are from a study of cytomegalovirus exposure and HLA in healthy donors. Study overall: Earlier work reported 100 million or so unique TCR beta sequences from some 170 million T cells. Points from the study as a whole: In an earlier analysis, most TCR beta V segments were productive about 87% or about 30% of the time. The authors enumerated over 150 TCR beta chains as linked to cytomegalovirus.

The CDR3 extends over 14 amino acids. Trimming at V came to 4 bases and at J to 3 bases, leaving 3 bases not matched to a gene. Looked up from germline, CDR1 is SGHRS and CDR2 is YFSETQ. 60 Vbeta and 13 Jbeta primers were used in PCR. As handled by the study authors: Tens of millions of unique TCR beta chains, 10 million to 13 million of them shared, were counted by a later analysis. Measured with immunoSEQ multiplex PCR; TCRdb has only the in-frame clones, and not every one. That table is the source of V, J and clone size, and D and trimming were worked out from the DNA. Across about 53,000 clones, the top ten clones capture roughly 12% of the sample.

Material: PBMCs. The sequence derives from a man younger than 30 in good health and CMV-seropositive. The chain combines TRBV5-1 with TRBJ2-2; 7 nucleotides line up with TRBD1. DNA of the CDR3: TGCGCCAGCAGCCCTACAGGGGACACCGGGGAGCTGTTTTTT. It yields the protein CASSPTGDTGELFF.